Sequencing of this T cell receptor (beta chain) was carried out in a study of blood T cell repertoires in COVID-19. Study details: The cDNA or gDNA used as material had been derived from T cells, B-cell-depleted T cells, or PBMCs.

The assay was immunoSEQ multiplex PCR, and TCRdb's table has in-frame clones only and misses some. The table records 150,000 to 200,000 clones, less than 85% of them present only once. Symptom resolution, clearance, or two negative PCRs marked donors in Cohort 3 as recovered. This CDR3 comprises 17 residues. V was shortened by 2 bases and J by 8 bases, with 22 bases between the two germline ends. Germline CDR1 reads LGHNA; CDR2 reads YSLEER. The sequence came from a woman between 50 and 59 years old who had recovered from COVID-19. Sequenced sample: PBMCs or T cells enriched from blood (not recorded which). V usage is TRBV4-3 and J usage is TRBJ2-1; D may be TRBD2 (6 bases). Here the CDR3 reads CASSQFWGRGMLDEQFF. The CDR3 region has the DNA TGCGCCAGCAGCCAATTTTGGGGTCGCGGGATGTTGGATGAGCAGTTCTTC.